This T cell receptor (beta chain) was obtained from a study of patients and donors after allogeneic stem cell transplantation. TCRdb re-analysed the RT-PCR reads in MiXCR, keeping a single row per CDR3 protein. The top ten hold around 5.5% of the sample, which has roughly 940,000 distinct CDR3 sequences, over 15% seen once. This clonotype was picked up a small number of times. Sequencing input: blood, either unsorted or a sorted T cell fraction (not recorded which). This receptor was obtained from a human donor who was either an allogeneic HSCT recipient or a stem cell or donor lymphocyte infusion donor (not recorded which). It is not recorded whose cells these are; they may come from a transplant donor.

DNA of the CDR3: TGCAGTGCCCGGGTTCTGGGACAGACTAATGAAAAACTGTTTTTT. Its protein is CSARVLGQTNEKLFF. The chain recombines TRBV20-1 with TRBJ1-4; 7 bases align to TRBD1. The CDR3 totals 15 residues. CDR1 DFQATT and CDR2 SNEGSKA come from the germline V gene (reference sequence). The V segment lost 6 bases and the J segment 2 bases; nucleotides outside the gene matches: 9.